Included here is one TCR beta chain sequence, with context. The antigen is undetermined. Sequencing targeted expressed TCRB transcripts, as all isolated RNA had been reverse transcribed. The repertoire was sequenced with immunoSEQ multiplex PCR; TCRdb's copy has only in-frame clones and lacks some. The sample lists approximately 16,000 clones; 70% were seen once. This specimen belongs to a study of beta chain features in type 1 diabetes. CDR1 SGHNT and CDR2 YYREEE come from the germline V gene (reference sequence). CDR3 length: 14 residues. V lost 0 bases, J lost 8 bases, and 11 bases lay in between. Study-wide findings and caveats: Moderately but significantly shorter TCRB CDR3s were found in Type 1 diabetes patients in all four CD4+ subsets. Patients with type 1 diabetes carried fewer insertions and had more deletions at their VDJ junctions. Comparison showed that naive, central memory and Treg TCRB repertoires appeared more similar among patients than among healthy donors.

One heparinised blood draw averaging around 110 mL was given by each donor. The sequenced material came from stem cell memory CD4+ T cells from blood. This rearrangement joins TRBV5-4 to TRBJ1-4; D possibly corresponds to TRBD1 (5 bases). The origin of this receptor is a man aged 25-40 years with type 1 diabetes. This chain's CDR3 is CASSLAGEAEKLFF. In DNA form, the CDR3 reads TGTGCCAGCAGCTTGGCGGGGGAGGCGGAAAAACTGTTTTTT.